The 16 T cell receptor beta chains below were found in one sample sequenced in a study of identical twins. TCRdb re-called the 5' RACE reads through MiXCR, storing one row per CDR3 protein. The profile shows some 240,000 distinct CDR3 sequences, 8% to 11% of them singletons. Material for sequencing was memory T cells sorted from blood. These receptor sequences come from a man between 50 and 59 years old in good health.

This clonotype occurred a few times. The rearrangement joins TRBV20-1 to TRBJ1-1; D is unclear. Germline V gene sequence: CDR1 DFQATT, CDR2 SNEGSKA (reference sequence). The CDR3 consists of 11 residues. The CDR3 sequence is CSNFRLTEAFF. CDR3 in DNA: TGCAGCAATTTTCGACTAACTGAAGCTTTCTTT.

The sample holds many counts of this clonotype. The CDR3, as DNA: TGTGCCAGCAGTCCGCCGGCCTGGACTGAAGCTTTCTTT. This sequence encodes CASSPPAWTEAFF. The V and J genes are TRBV12-3 or TRBV12-4 and TRBJ1-1; D remains unclear. V was cut by 5 bases and J by 5 bases, with 12 bases left in between. This CDR3 has 13 residues.

The chain carries TRBV9 and TRBJ2-3, with 7 nucleotides matching TRBD1. Per germline, CDR1 SGDLS and CDR2 YYNGEE. Trimming at V came to 2 bases and at J to 0 bases, leaving 3 bases not matched to a gene. The CDR3 has 15 residues. CDR3 residues: CASSVGQKSTDTQYF. CDR3 nucleotides: TGTGCCAGCAGCGTGGGACAGAAAAGCACAGATACGCAGTATTTT.

This clonotype has ten or more counts. This chain uses TRBV12-3 or TRBV12-4 with TRBJ1-5; no definite D call. Trimming removed 2 bases from V and 5 bases from J, with 7 bases in between. There are 13 residues in the CDR3. The CDR3 loop is CASSLNGDQPQHF. CDR3 bases: TGTGCCAGCAGTTTAAACGGGGATCAGCCCCAGCATTTT.

The chain carries TRBV5-5 and TRBJ2-1; 10 bases fit TRBD2. There are 16 residues in the CDR3. Germline values: CDR1 SGHKS, CDR2 YYEKEE (reference sequence). With 4 bases clipped from V and 9 bases from J, the junction kept 13 bases outside the gene matches. The CDR3 DNA follows: TGTGCCAGCAGCAGCGAGCGGGGGGGAATTGGGGGTGAGCAGTTCTTC. This gives the protein CASSSERGGIGGEQFF.

This clonotype was counted many times. The gene calls are TRBV10-3 and TRBJ1-6; D is ambiguous. CDR1 and CDR2 (germline): ENHRY, SYGVKD. The CDR3 extends over 15 amino acids. Trimming pared 3 bases from V and 7 bases from J, leaving 13 bases between. The CDR3 is CAISDTPAENSPLHF. Here the CDR3 DNA reads TGTGCCATCAGTGACACCCCTGCGGAAAATTCACCCCTCCACTTT.

This clonotype was counted ten times or more. The chain has TRBV20-1 and TRBJ2-1; no definite D call. The CDR3 is 12 amino acids. V was clipped by 2 bases and J by 6 bases, with 8 bases between them. CDR1 DFQATT and CDR2 SNEGSKA come from the germline V gene (reference sequence). DNA of the CDR3: TGCAGTGCTAGAACCCTTATCAATGAGCAGTTCTTC. Its translation is CSARTLINEQFF.

This clonotype was recorded a few times. The chain uses TRBV7-6 and TRBJ2-2; 7 bases align to TRBD2. Germline loops: CDR1 SGHVS, CDR2 FNYEAQ. The CDR3 consists of 15 residues. Trimming at V came to 5 bases and at J to 0 bases, leaving 3 bases not matched to a gene. The CDR3 loop reads CASSPTSSNTGELFF. CDR3 nucleotides: TGTGCCAGCAGCCCGACTAGCTCGAACACCGGGGAGCTGTTTTTT.

Ten or more counts support this clonotype. The chain is built from TRBV4-1 and TRBJ2-3; 7 bases line up with TRBD1. There are 16 residues in the CDR3. V lost 0 bases, J lost 2 bases, and 5 bases stayed unmatched. Per germline, CDR1 MGHRA and CDR2 YSYEKL. The CDR3 protein is CASSQEDRVNTDTQYF. DNA for the CDR3: TGCGCCAGCAGCCAAGAAGACAGGGTAAACACAGATACGCAGTATTTT.

This clonotype was observed a handful of times. This chain uses TRBV3-1 with TRBJ1-2; no reliable D call. V gave up 6 bases and J gave up 3 bases, with 8 bases separating them. Germline loops: CDR1 LGHDT, CDR2 YNNKEL (reference sequence). The CDR3 loop spans 12 amino acids. CDR3 coding DNA: TGTGCCAGCAGGGACCACGACTATGGCTACACCTTC. Translated, it gives CASRDHDYGYTF.

Ten or more counts support this clonotype. V gene TRBV6-5 combines with J gene TRBJ2-5; TRBD1 is a possible D gene (5 bases). The germline V gene has CDR1 MNHEY and CDR2 SVGAGI. The CDR3 totals 17 residues. V was shortened by 0 bases and J by 4 bases, with 18 bases between the two germline ends. This CDR3 is CASSYSTRVRDIETQYF. The CDR3 DNA reads as TGTGCCAGCAGTTACTCCACCCGCGTCAGGGATATAGAGACCCAGTACTTC.

This clonotype was counted only a few times. The chain employs TRBV15 and TRBJ1-6; 7 bases agree with TRBD1. CDR3 length: 15 residues. The junction had 3 bases not matched to a gene; V was cut back by 0 bases and J by 7 bases. Germline loops: CDR1 LNHNV, CDR2 YYDKDF (reference sequence). This CDR3 reads CATSREKQGNSPLHF. The DNA of the CDR3 is TGTGCCACCAGCAGAGAAAAACAGGGGAATTCACCCCTCCACTTT.

The chain carries TRBV7-9 and TRBJ2-5, with a possible D match to TRBD1 (6 bases). The CDR3 contains 14 residues. V was clipped by 2 bases and J by 4 bases, with 11 bases between them. From germline, CDR1 is SEHNR and CDR2 FQNEAQ (reference sequence). CDR3 sequence: CASSLFSGAETQYF. In nucleotides, the CDR3 is TGTGCCAGCAGCTTATTCTCAGGGGCAGAGACCCAGTACTTC.

This clonotype was detected ten times or more. The chain combines TRBV5-8 with TRBJ2-5, with 7 positions matching TRBD1. The CDR3 is made up of 14 amino acids. V lost 3 bases, J lost 6 bases, and 8 bases stayed unmatched. From germline, CDR1 is SGHTS and CDR2 YDEGEE. In DNA, the CDR3 is TGTGCCAGCAGCTCGACAGGGTCGGTTCAGACCCAGTACTTC. Residues: CASSSTGSVQTQYF. Based on the CDR3 plus reference TRBV5-8 and TRBJ2-5, the full variable domain is EAGVTQSPTHLIKTRGQQATLRCSPISGHTSVYWYQQALGLGLQFLLWYDEGEERNRGNFPPRFSGRQFPNYSSELNVNALELEDSALYLCASSSTGSVQTQYFGPGTRLLVL.

The V gene is TRBV12-3 or TRBV12-4, the J gene TRBJ2-3; 8 nucleotides agree with TRBD2. This CDR3 comprises 15 residues. V lost 3 bases to trimming and J lost 5 bases; unmatched junction nucleotides: 7. CDR3 DNA sequence: TGTGCCAGCAGTTTGGTCGGGGGGGCATTAGATACGCAGTATTTT. Translated: CASSLVGGALDTQYF.

To note about this clonotype: A much larger clonotype is one base distant, so this may be a read error. V is TRBV20-1 and J is TRBJ2-1, with TRBD2 matching over 7 bases. The CDR3 sequence is 14 residues long. CDR1 and CDR2 from the germline V gene are DFQATT and SNEGSKA (reference sequence). The CDR3: CSVRDPRTRNEQFF. In nucleotides, the CDR3 is TGCAGTGTTAGAGATCCTCGGACTAGGAATGAGCAGTTCTTC.